The 26 T cell receptor beta chains below come from one sample, sequenced in a study of shared clonotypes between healthy human individuals. Sequencing was performed with immunoSEQ multiplex PCR; in TCRdb, only in-frame clones are kept and a portion is missing. The repertoire holds roughly 2.5 million clones, with around nine tenths as singletons. The sequencing sample was made of naive CD4+ T cells sorted from blood. The subset is: CD45RA+ positively selected. These receptors were taken from a man between 18 and 35 years old in good health.

About this clone: The sample contains more than one DNA sequence encoding this CDR3. The chain joins TRBV5-1 to TRBJ1-4, with unresolved D. Germline CDR1 SGHRS, CDR2 YFSETQ. V was shortened by 4 bases and J by 0 bases, with 4 bases between the two germline ends. CDR3 length equals 13 residues. The CDR3 sequence is CASSRATNEKLFF. In DNA form, the CDR3 reads TGCGCCAGCAGCCGCGCAACTAATGAAAAACTGTTTTTT.

Note on this clone: This specimen includes other DNA sequences encoding the same CDR3. J is TRBJ2-3 and V is TRBV5-6; TRBD1 aligns across 10 bases. CDR3 length: 15 amino acids. CDR1 SGHDT and CDR2 YYEEEE come from the germline V gene. J was trimmed by 3 bases and V by 5 bases; bases with no gene match: 6. DNA of the CDR3: TGTGCCAGCAGTCGCGACAGGGGGCTGACAGATACGCAGTATTTT. It translates to CASSRDRGLTDTQYF.

To note about this clone: A much larger clone lies one base from this, so it may be a read error. The identical CDR3 is also encoded by other nucleotide sequences in the sample. This CDR3 reads CASSLDETQYF. DNA for the CDR3: TGTGCCAGCAGCTTAGATGAGACCCAGTACTTC. This rearrangement joins TRBV11-3 to TRBJ2-5; D not resolved. CDR3 length equals 11 residues. The germline V gene encodes CDR1 SGHNT and CDR2 YENEEA. V was cut by 0 bases and J by 5 bases, with 1 base left in between. Drawing the rest from reference TRBV11-3 and TRBJ2-5, the complete variable domain is EAGVVQSPRYKIIEKKQPVAFWCNPISGHNTLYWYLQNLGQGPELLIRYENEEAVDDSQLPKDRFSAERLKGVDSTLKIQPAELGDSAVYLCASSLDETQYFGPGTRLLVL.

This rearrangement joins TRBV19 to TRBJ1-2; TRBD1 aligns across 7 bases. The V and J ends lost 5 bases and 10 bases, in that order; junction bases with no gene match: 7. This CDR3 spans 12 amino acids. CDR1 LNHDA and CDR2 SQIVND come from the germline V gene (reference sequence). CDR3 sequence reads: CASSLQTGTYTF. The CDR3 coding sequence is TGTGCCAGTAGTCTTCAGACAGGGACCTACACCTTC.

This clone was seen a single time. The rearrangement uses TRBV6-4 and TRBJ1-1; D uncertain. The V end was cut by 10 bases, the J end by 2 bases, with 17 bases between. The CDR3 runs to 14 residues. Looked up from germline, CDR1 is MRHNA and CDR2 is SNTAGT. CDR3 protein: CATLLLRRNTEAFF. As DNA, the CDR3 is TGTGCCACCCTACTATTACGGCGCAACACTGAAGCTTTCTTT.

This rearrangement joins TRBV28 to TRBJ1-2; D perhaps matches TRBD1 (5 bases). Germline assignment: CDR1 MDHEN and CDR2 SYDVKM. Trimming shortened V by 5 bases and J by 2 bases, and 18 bases separated the two germline ends. The CDR3 has 16 amino acids. The DNA of the CDR3 is TGTGCCAGCAGTGCAAAAAGGGGAGGGAAGAACTATGGCTACACCTTC. Translating it yields CASSAKRGGKNYGYTF.

The chain joins TRBV28 to TRBJ2-5, with a possible D match to TRBD2 (5 bases). Trimming stripped 4 bases from V and 1 base from J, with 13 bases between. Germline assignment: CDR1 MDHEN and CDR2 SYDVKM. CDR3 size: 15 residues. The CDR3 protein is CASSSTGLRQETQYF. As DNA, the CDR3 is TGTGCCAGCAGTTCAACCGGACTCCGCCAAGAGACCCAGTACTTC. Full variable domain (outside the CDR3, taken from reference TRBV28 and TRBJ2-5): DVKVTQSSRYLVKRTGEKVFLECVQDMDHENMFWYRQDPGLGLRLIYFSYDVKMKEKGDIPEGYSVSREKKERFSLILESASTNQTSMYLCASSSTGLRQETQYFGPGTRLLVL.

V usage is TRBV28 and J usage is TRBJ2-1; the D gene is possibly TRBD2 (6 bases). This CDR3 is built from 15 residues. In germline, CDR1 is MDHEN, CDR2 SYDVKM. Trimming shortened V by 6 bases and J by 9 bases, and 21 bases separated the two germline ends. The DNA for the CDR3 is TGTGCCAGCAGGGAATACGGGAGTGCGGTTGGTGAGCAGTTCTTC. It yields the protein CASREYGSAVGEQFF. Full variable domain (remainder filled in from reference TRBV28 and TRBJ2-1): DVKVTQSSRYLVKRTGEKVFLECVQDMDHENMFWYRQDPGLGLRLIYFSYDVKMKEKGDIPEGYSVSREKKERFSLILESASTNQTSMYLCASREYGSAVGEQFFGPGTRLTVL.

The rearrangement uses TRBV2 and TRBJ2-1; D perhaps matches TRBD2 (6 bases). V was shortened by 2 bases and J by 9 bases, with 11 bases between the two germline ends. This CDR3 contains 13 residues. CDR1 is SNHLY, CDR2 FYNNEI, per germline. CDR3 protein: CASSERAGSEQFF. The CDR3, as DNA: TGTGCCAGCAGTGAACGGGCGGGGAGTGAGCAGTTCTTC.

The chain employs TRBV18 and TRBJ2-5, with TRBD2 identical over 10 bases. The V gene end was trimmed by 2 bases and the J gene end by 7 bases; junction bases not matched to a gene: 10. The germline V gene encodes CDR1 KGHSH and CDR2 LQKENI. This CDR3 region has 16 residues. The CDR3 region is CASSPKAGGDMRTQYF. CDR3 sequence (DNA): TGTGCCAGCTCACCAAAAGCGGGAGGGGACATGAGGACCCAGTACTTC.

The rearrangement joins TRBV7-2 to TRBJ1-1; 9 nucleotides align to TRBD1. This CDR3 is built from 13 residues. The V gene's germline CDR1 is SGHTA and CDR2 FQGNSA. V gave up 5 bases and J gave up 4 bases; unmatched junction bases: 2. CDR3 residues: CASSRQGVTEAFF. The CDR3 DNA is TGTGCCAGCAGCCGACAGGGGGTCACTGAAGCTTTCTTT. The full variable domain, in which reference TRBV7-2 and TRBJ1-1 provide the parts outside the CDR3, is GAGVSQSPSNKVTEKGKDVELRCDPISGHTALYWYRQSLGQGLEFLIYFQGNSAPDKSGLPSDRFSAERTGGSVSTLTIQRTQQEDSAVYLCASSRQGVTEAFFGQGTRLTVV.

The rearrangement links TRBV10-3 to TRBJ1-4; the D is unclear. CDR3 length: 13 residues. The germline V and J ends were trimmed by 4 bases and 7 bases, with 10 bases remaining between them. Germline loops: CDR1 ENHRY, CDR2 SYGVKD. The CDR3 coding sequence is TGTGCCATCAGTGTTGGGGTTTCTGAAAAACTGTTTTTT. This translates into CAISVGVSEKLFF.

The chain is built from TRBV5-4 and TRBJ2-2; TRBD2 aligns across 9 bases. V shed 1 base, J shed 6 bases, and the junction held 7 bases outside the gene matches. The V gene's germline CDR1 is SGHNT and CDR2 YYREEE (reference sequence). The CDR3 is 16 residues long. The CDR3 protein is CASSLLASGGSGELFF. CDR3 nucleotides: TGTGCCAGCAGCTTGTTAGCCAGCGGGGGGTCCGGGGAGCTGTTTTTT.

The table lists this clone with a few counts. V gene TRBV19 combines with J gene TRBJ1-1, with 9 bases fitting TRBD1. This CDR3 spans 13 amino acids. V dropped 3 bases and J dropped 4; count of bases not matched to a gene: 0. The germline V gene encodes CDR1 LNHDA and CDR2 SQIVND (reference sequence). The CDR3 coding sequence is TGTGCCAGTAGTATGGACAGGGGCACTGAAGCTTTCTTT. Amino acid sequence: CASSMDRGTEAFF.

This chain links TRBV30 with TRBJ1-2, with TRBD1 matching over 9 bases. Germline CDR1 reads GTSNPN; CDR2 reads SVGIG (reference sequence). The CDR3 contains 13 residues. The V and J ends lost 5 bases and 0 bases, in that order; junction bases with no gene match: 1. For the CDR3, the DNA is TGTGCCTGGGGGACAGGGCCTAACTATGGCTACACCTTC. Amino acid sequence: CAWGTGPNYGYTF.

The chain uses TRBV12-5 and TRBJ2-7; 7 bases line up with TRBD2. V lost 6 bases to trimming and J lost 0 bases; unmatched junction nucleotides: 8. Germline V CDR1 and CDR2: LGHNT, FRNRAP. The CDR3 loop spans 15 amino acids. The CDR3 loop reads CASGELARSSYEQYF. The CDR3 nucleotides read TGTGCTAGTGGGGAACTAGCGAGAAGCTCCTACGAGCAGTACTTC. Supplemented by reference TRBV12-5 and TRBJ2-7, the full variable domain reads DARVTQTPRHKVTEMGQEVTMRCQPILGHNTVFWYRQTMMQGLELLAYFRNRAPLDDSGMPKDRFSAEMPDATLATLKIQPSEPRDSAVYFCASGELARSSYEQYFGPGTRLTVT.

The CDR3 sequence: CASSSPGQASGSGANVLTF. The CDR3 DNA is TGTGCCAGCTCCTCCCCCGGACAGGCATCAGGCTCTGGGGCCAACGTCCTGACTTTC. V usage is TRBV18 and J usage is TRBJ2-6; 7 bases are a match to TRBD1. Germline V gives CDR1 KGHSH, CDR2 LQKENI. This CDR3 is built from 19 residues. The V gene end was trimmed by 6 bases and the J gene end by 0 bases; junction bases not matched to a gene: 14.

Details on this clone: Within the sample, other DNA sequences also encode this same CDR3. The chain links TRBV18 to TRBJ2-1; no clear D gene. The ends were cut back, 2 bases at V and 8 bases at J, with 10 bases in the middle. From germline, CDR1 is KGHSH and CDR2 LQKENI. The CDR3 loop spans 13 amino acids. The CDR3, as DNA: TGTGCCAGCTCACCAGGGCTGGCCGATGAGCAGTTCTTC. It specifies CASSPGLADEQFF.

The chain couples TRBV11-2 to TRBJ1-6; a possible D gene is TRBD1 (5 bases). Germline-derived CDR1 and CDR2 are SGHAT and FQNNGV. Trimming shortened V by 5 bases and J by 6 bases, and 17 bases separated the two germline ends. The CDR3 is made up of 16 amino acids. The DNA for the CDR3 is TGTGCCAGCAGCCAAAGGTCCGGGGGAATTAATTCACCCCTCCACTTT. It encodes CASSQRSGGINSPLHF.

The V and J genes are TRBV18 and TRBJ2-1, with 7 bases identical to TRBD1. Germline CDR1 and CDR2: KGHSH and LQKENI. The CDR3 contains 13 residues. The junction had 6 bases not matched to a gene; V was cut back by 4 bases and J by 9 bases. The CDR3 protein is CASSLNRGSEQFF. The CDR3, as DNA: TGTGCCAGCTCACTAAACAGGGGAAGTGAGCAGTTCTTC. Looking up the rest from reference TRBV18 and TRBJ2-1 gives the full variable domain: NAGVMQNPRHLVRRRGQEARLRCSPMKGHSHVYWYRQLPEEGLKFMVYLQKENIIDESGMPKERFSAEFPKEGPSILRIQQVVRGDSAAYFCASSLNRGSEQFFGPGTRLTVL.

As concerns this clone: Compared with germline, one end of the junction differs, possibly owing to a read error. The chain is built from TRBV30 and TRBJ2-7, with D unclear. Germline V lookup: CDR1 GTSNPN, CDR2 SVGIG (reference sequence). This CDR3 has 13 amino acids. CDR3 residues: CAWSGRSPPRIDF. The CDR3 DNA follows: TGTGCCTGGAGTGGTAGATCGCCACCCCGCATCGACTTC. Using reference TRBV30 and TRBJ2-7 for the parts outside the CDR3, the full variable domain is SQTIHQWPATLVQPVGSPLSLECTVEGTSNPNLYWYRQAAGRGLQLLFYSVGIGQISSEVPQNLSASRPQDRQFILSSKKLLLSDSGFYLCAWSGRSPPRIDFGPGTRLTVT.

The V gene is TRBV7-2, the J gene TRBJ1-5, with TRBD1 identical over 9 bases. J gave up 6 bases and V 5 bases, and 5 bases lay outside the gene matches. This CDR3 is built from 14 residues. The germline V gene has CDR1 SGHTA and CDR2 FQGNSA. This chain's CDR3 is CASSQGQGAQPQHF. CDR3 DNA: TGTGCCAGCAGCCAGGGACAGGGTGCTCAGCCCCAGCATTTT.

The DNA of the CDR3 is TGTGCCAGTAGTTACCGACAGGGGAAAACAGATACGCAGTATTTT. Its translation is CASSYRQGKTDTQYF. This rearrangement joins TRBV19 to TRBJ2-3, with 8 bases lining up with TRBD1. The ends lost 5 bases at V and 3 bases at J; junction bases unmatched: 7. The germline gives CDR1 LNHDA, CDR2 SQIVND (reference sequence). CDR3 length: 15 amino acids.

The CDR3 spells CASSLTGVANYGYTF. CDR3 bases: TGTGCCAGCAGCCTAACAGGGGTAGCTAACTATGGCTACACCTTC. The rearrangement uses TRBV7-2 and TRBJ1-2; TRBD1 matches 7 bases. The ends lost 5 bases at V and 0 bases at J; junction bases unmatched: 6. There are 15 residues in the CDR3. Looked up from germline, CDR1 is SGHTA and CDR2 is FQGNSA. Using reference TRBV7-2 and TRBJ1-2 for the parts outside the CDR3, the full variable domain is GAGVSQSPSNKVTEKGKDVELRCDPISGHTALYWYRQSLGQGLEFLIYFQGNSAPDKSGLPSDRFSAERTGGSVSTLTIQRTQQEDSAVYLCASSLTGVANYGYTFGSGTRLTVV.

As to this clone: Different DNA sequences within this sample yield the same CDR3. The chain combines TRBV6-5 with TRBJ1-1, with D hard to call. Germline lookup yields CDR1 MNHEY and CDR2 SVGAGI. V gave up 6 bases and J gave up 1 base, with 9 bases separating them. CDR3 length equals 13 residues. CDR3 loop: CASSSRENTEAFF. CDR3 in DNA: TGTGCCAGCAGCAGTAGGGAGAACACTGAAGCTTTCTTT.

Comment on this clone: Other DNA sequences from this sample encode an identical CDR3 as well. The chain couples TRBV28 to TRBJ1-2; D not certain. The V end was cut by 6 bases, the J end by 0 bases, with 5 bases between. The CDR3 consists of 12 residues. Per germline, CDR1 MDHEN and CDR2 SYDVKM. The CDR3 sequence is CASSVANYGYTF. The DNA for the CDR3 is TGTGCCAGCAGCGTCGCTAACTATGGCTACACCTTC.